This TCR beta chain emerged from a study of blood T cell repertoires in COVID-19. Using immunoSEQ multiplex PCR, the repertoire was profiled, and TCRdb retains in-frame clones only, with some absent. This sample has about 270,000 clones; more than 75% occur once, and the top ten carry about 10%. CDR1 and CDR2 (germline): KGHSH, LQKENI. The V gene end was trimmed by 3 bases and the J gene end by 2 bases; junction bases not matched to a gene: 8. The CDR3 runs 17 residues. The TCR originated in a man aged 40-50 years with active or convalescent COVID-19. V is TRBV18 and J is TRBJ2-1; 9 nucleotides agree with TRBD1. Material for sequencing was peripheral blood. CDR3 in DNA: TGTGCCAGCTCACCTGGGGCCGGGACAGGGACCTACAATGAGCAGTTCTTC. Protein product: CASSPGAGTGTYNEQFF.